The 12 T cell receptor beta chains below come from one sample, sequenced in a study of shared clonotypes between healthy human individuals. TCRdb keeps only in-frame clones here, not all; method: immunoSEQ multiplex PCR. The sample has approximately 1,500,000 clones, nearly 99% seen once. Source material: naive CD4+ T cells sorted from blood. Described subset: CD45RA+ positively selected. The receptors were sampled from a man aged 25-45 years in good health.

The chain links TRBV5-5 to TRBJ2-5; 8 bases agree with TRBD1. This CDR3 has 15 residues. CDR1 and CDR2 (germline): SGHKS, YYEKEE (reference sequence). The junction had 6 bases not matched to a gene; V was cut back by 0 bases and J by 5 bases. The CDR3 sequence is CASSLVGQVTETQYF. For the CDR3, the DNA is TGTGCCAGCAGCTTGGTGGGACAGGTCACGGAGACCCAGTACTTC. The full variable domain, with the rest looked up from reference TRBV5-5 and TRBJ2-5, is DAGVTQSPTHLIKTRGQQVTLRCSPISGHKSVSWYQQVLGQGPQFIFQYYEKEERGRGNFPDRFSARQFPNYSSELNVNALLLGDSALYLCASSLVGQVTETQYFGPGTRLLVL.

The J gene is TRBJ1-5, the V gene TRBV5-8, with 8 bases matching TRBD1. CDR1 is SGHTS and CDR2 is YDEGEE in the germline V gene. The CDR3 runs to 15 residues. Germline trimming cut 4 bases from V and 6 bases from J; bases unmatched to any gene: 9. The CDR3 nucleotides are TGTGCCAGCAGCATATGGACAGGGTGGCGTCAGCCCCAGCATTTT. This encodes CASSIWTGWRQPQHF.

This chain links TRBV18 with TRBJ2-7; D might be TRBD1 or TRBD2, each matching 5 bases. Germline CDR1 KGHSH, CDR2 LQKENI. The CDR3 is made up of 15 amino acids. Trimming pared 3 bases from V and 2 bases from J, leaving 14 bases between. The CDR3, as DNA: TGTGCCAGCTCACCGAAGACGGGGACCACCTACGAGCAGTACTTC. It encodes CASSPKTGTTYEQYF.

V gene TRBV14 combines with J gene TRBJ2-3; either TRBD1 or TRBD2 may fit D (5 bases each). Germline CDR1 reads SGHDN; CDR2 reads FVKESK. This CDR3 region has 15 residues. V lost 0 bases to trimming and J lost 5 bases, with 12 bases between them. The CDR3 DNA reads as TGTGCCAGCAGCCAAGATCTTGGGGCGGGAGATACGCAGTATTTT. Protein product: CASSQDLGAGDTQYF. The whole variable domain, remainder taken from reference TRBV14 and TRBJ2-3, is EAGVTQFPSHSVIEKGQTVTLRCDPISGHDNLYWYRRVMGKEIKFLLHFVKESKQDESGMPNNRFLAERTGGTYSTLKVQPAELEDSGVYFCASSQDLGAGDTQYFGPGTRLTVL.

The chain links TRBV4-3 to TRBJ2-1; D call uncertain. CDR1 is LGHNA and CDR2 is YSLEER in the germline V gene. The CDR3 has 12 amino acids. V gave up 1 base and J gave up 10 bases, with 8 bases separating them. The CDR3 here is CASSQGPGEQFF. In DNA, the CDR3 is TGCGCCAGCAGCCAAGGACCCGGGGAGCAGTTCTTC.

CDR3 region: CASSPRSSGELFF. CDR3 DNA sequence: TGTGCCAGCAGCCCTCGCAGTTCCGGGGAGCTGTTTTTT. The chain is built from TRBV7-9 and TRBJ2-2, with D unclear. This CDR3 region has 13 residues. V shed 5 bases and J shed 6 bases, with 10 bases lying between them. The germline gives CDR1 SEHNR, CDR2 FQNEAQ (reference sequence). The full variable domain, with the rest looked up from reference TRBV7-9 and TRBJ2-2, is DTGVSQNPRHKITKRGQNVTFRCDPISEHNRLYWYRQTLGQGPEFLTYFQNEAQLEKSRLLSDRFSAERPKGSFSTLEIQRTEQGDSAMYLCASSPRSSGELFFGEGSRLTVL.

The chain employs TRBV7-2 and TRBJ2-5; D unresolved. V lost 3 bases, J lost 4 bases, and 6 bases lay in between. The CDR3 length is 12 residues. The germline gives CDR1 SGHTA, CDR2 FQGNSA. The CDR3 is CASSLWRETQYF. The CDR3 DNA sequence: TGTGCCAGCAGCTTGTGGAGAGAGACCCAGTACTTC. The variable domain in full, with the rest retrieved from reference TRBV7-2 and TRBJ2-5, is GAGVSQSPSNKVTEKGKDVELRCDPISGHTALYWYRQSLGQGLEFLIYFQGNSAPDKSGLPSDRFSAERTGGSVSTLTIQRTQQEDSAVYLCASSLWRETQYFGPGTRLLVL.

In its sample, this clone was seen once. The sample has other DNA sequences that encode this CDR3 too. V is TRBV9 and J is TRBJ2-3; possible D gene TRBD1, 5 bases. The CDR3 has 14 residues. The germline V gene has CDR1 SGDLS and CDR2 YYNGEE. Trimming cost V 2 bases and J 0 bases, with 7 bases left between them. CDR3 sequence: CASSVRTSTDTQYF. CDR3 nucleotides: TGTGCCAGCAGCGTGCGGACAAGCACAGATACGCAGTATTTT.

The V gene is TRBV5-4, the J gene TRBJ2-7; TRBD2 is a possible D gene (5 bases). V lost 0 bases and J 4 bases, leaving 11 bases between the germline ends. In germline, CDR1 is SGHNT, CDR2 YYREEE (reference sequence). CDR3 length: 14 amino acids. DNA of the CDR3: TGTGCCAGCAGCTTGGCGTCGGACTTATACGAGCAGTACTTC. Amino acids: CASSLASDLYEQYF. Full variable domain (outside the CDR3, taken from reference TRBV5-4 and TRBJ2-7): ETGVTQSPTHLIKTRGQQVTLRCSSQSGHNTVSWYQQALGQGPQFIFQYYREEENGRGNFPPRFSGLQFPNYSSELNVNALELDDSALYLCASSLASDLYEQYFGPGTRLTVT.

V and J are TRBV18 and TRBJ2-2; no clear D. Looked up from germline, CDR1 is KGHSH and CDR2 is LQKENI. This CDR3 spans 19 amino acids. V lost 4 bases and J lost 0, with 21 bases in between. DNA of the CDR3: TGTGCCAGCTCACTCTGGACCTCTATTGAAAAGACGAACACCGGGGAGCTGTTTTTT. Translation: CASSLWTSIEKTNTGELFF.

The chain is built from TRBV18 and TRBJ2-3; 9 bases match TRBD1. Germline loops: CDR1 KGHSH, CDR2 LQKENI. With V trimmed by 3 bases and J by 5 bases, 9 bases remained unmatched. The CDR3 loop spans 16 amino acids. The CDR3, as DNA: TGTGCCAGCTCACCCGAAACAGGGGGCATTAGAGATACGCAGTATTTT. It codes for CASSPETGGIRDTQYF.

This clone was seen once. The chain joins TRBV19 to TRBJ2-1; D gene uncertain. The CDR3 consists of 16 residues. From germline, CDR1 is LNHDA and CDR2 SQIVND (reference sequence). V lost 3 bases and J lost 0, with 12 bases in between. This CDR3 is CASSIKAASSYNEQFF. In DNA form, the CDR3 reads TGTGCCAGTAGTATTAAGGCAGCGAGCTCCTACAATGAGCAGTTCTTC.